Described below is a single TCR beta chain sequence and its context. As yet, its antigen is unknown. Following extraction, RNA underwent reverse transcription to cDNA, which served as the sequencing template. Sequenced by immunoSEQ multiplex PCR; TCRdb stores in-frame clones only, minus some. The data contain under 110,000 clones, almost 60% of them singletons. These data are taken from a study of CD8+ T cells in alopecia areata. As to treatment: oral pan-JAK inhibitor, 5-10 mg twice daily. Study-level findings and limits: Sequencing of scalp tissue also captures the resident alphabeta T cells of normal skin.

The CDR3 sequence is 15 residues long. Germline V CDR1 and CDR2: PRHDT, FYEKMQ (reference sequence). V lost 6 bases and J 5 bases, leaving 19 bases between the germline ends. This specimen consisted of CD8+ T cells sorted from blood, obtained between weeks 55 and 70, from a patient treated with tofacitinib. This receptor was obtained from a human donor with alopecia areata. V and J are TRBV13 and TRBJ2-5; D remains unclear. CDR3 loop: CASSYEWGLYETQYF. The CDR3, as DNA: TGTGCCAGCAGTTACGAGTGGGGATTGTATGAGACCCAGTACTTC.